This is a list of T cell receptor beta chains from one sample in a study of T cell responses to AZD1222 COVID-19 vaccine. Here immunoSEQ multiplex PCR was the method, and the copy in TCRdb shows in-frame clones only, minus some. The sample holds 45,000 to 70,000 clones, about 90% seen once. The specimen was peripheral blood, collected on day 0 of AZD1222 vaccination. The receptors originated from an adult in good health. The CDR3 runs from the conserved cysteine through the conserved F or W. The order of the fields is V gene, CDR3 length, J gene, clone size, D gene, CDR3 protein, CDR3 DNA. A D gene is named only where the DNA matches it firmly. Clone size is shown for a subset of rows, as once, few, many or a class of expanded clone.

v_gene: TRBV4-3; len: 14; j_gene: TRBJ1-2; abundance: -; d_gene: TRBD1; CDR3aa: CASSQEDRVDGYTF; CDR3nt: TGCGCCAGCAGCCAAGAGGACAGGGTGGATGGCTACACCTTC
v_gene: TRBV3-1/TRBV3-2; len: 16; j_gene: TRBJ2-3; abundance: -; d_gene: TRBD2; CDR3aa: CASSQRIAGELNTQYF; CDR3nt: TGTGCCAGCAGCCAAAGGATAGCGGGAGAGCTAAATACGCAGTATTTT
v_gene: TRBV5-6; len: 15; j_gene: TRBJ1-2; abundance: medium-sized; d_gene: -; CDR3aa: CASYPRGGGLRGYTF; CDR3nt: TGTGCCAGTTACCCCCGCGGGGGGGGGTTACGTGGCTACACCTTC
v_gene: TRBV6-5; len: 14; j_gene: TRBJ2-3; abundance: -; d_gene: -; CDR3aa: CASSYEPLGESQYF; CDR3nt: TGTGCCAGCAGTTATGAACCCCTGGGGGAGTCGCAGTATTTT
v_gene: TRBV4-3; len: 13; j_gene: TRBJ1-1; abundance: medium-sized; d_gene: -; CDR3aa: CASSRQEGTEAFF; CDR3nt: TGCGCCAGCAGCAGACAGGAAGGAACTGAAGCTTTCTTT
v_gene: TRBV14; len: 14; j_gene: TRBJ1-6; abundance: -; d_gene: TRBD1; CDR3aa: CASSTTGPSSPLHF; CDR3nt: TGTGCCAGCAGCACGACAGGGCCATCTTCCCCCCTCCACTTT
v_gene: TRBV9; len: 17; j_gene: TRBJ2-5; abundance: -; d_gene: TRBD2; CDR3aa: CASSETSGSPGRETQYF; CDR3nt: TGTGCCAGCAGCGAAACTAGCGGGAGTCCCGGGCGGGAGACCCAGTACTTC
v_gene: TRBV28; len: 17; j_gene: TRBJ1-5; abundance: -; d_gene: TRBD1; CDR3aa: CASSLPGQGVFNQPQHF; CDR3nt: TGTGCCAGCAGTTTACCGGGACAGGGGGTTTTCAATCAGCCCCAGCATTTT
v_gene: TRBV11-2; len: 12; j_gene: TRBJ2-7; abundance: -; d_gene: -; CDR3aa: CASSFRGTEQYF; CDR3nt: TGTGCCAGCAGCTTTCGCGGGACCGAGCAGTACTTC
v_gene: TRBV5-1; len: 15; j_gene: TRBJ1-2; abundance: -; d_gene: -; CDR3aa: CASSNAAGTTTGYTF; CDR3nt: TGCGCCAGCTCCAATGCGGCGGGGACAACAACCGGCTACACCTTC
v_gene: TRBV6-6; len: 13; j_gene: TRBJ1-1; abundance: -; d_gene: TRBD1; CDR3aa: CASSRQGHTEAFF; CDR3nt: TGTGCCAGCAGTCGACAGGGGCACACTGAAGCTTTCTTT
v_gene: TRBV5-4; len: 14; j_gene: TRBJ1-1; abundance: -; d_gene: -; CDR3aa: CAASLEGRRTEAFF; CDR3nt: TGTGCCGCTTCCCTCGAGGGGCGACGGACTGAAGCTTTCTTT
v_gene: TRBV7-6; len: 19; j_gene: TRBJ2-7; abundance: once; d_gene: -; CDR3aa: CASSLPPGLGFRTIYEQYF; CDR3nt: TGTGCCAGCAGTCTCCCCCCAGGCCTAGGATTCCGAACGATCTACGAGCAGTACTTC
v_gene: TRBV5-1; len: 15; j_gene: TRBJ2-1; abundance: -; d_gene: -; CDR3aa: CASSLAPGAVGEQFF; CDR3nt: TGCGCCAGCAGCTTGGCTCCAGGGGCGGTTGGTGAGCAGTTCTTC
v_gene: TRBV28; len: 14; j_gene: TRBJ1-5; abundance: -; d_gene: TRBD1; CDR3aa: CASRLDRGFQPQHF; CDR3nt: TGTGCCAGCAGGCTGGACAGGGGGTTTCAGCCCCAGCATTTT
v_gene: TRBV5-1; len: 13; j_gene: TRBJ1-2; abundance: -; d_gene: -; CDR3aa: CASALGSGDGYTF; CDR3nt: TGCGCCAGCGCGTTGGGTTCAGGGGATGGCTACACCTTC
v_gene: TRBV2; len: 16; j_gene: TRBJ1-2; abundance: -; d_gene: -; CDR3aa: CASSDGYGQSPDGYTF; CDR3nt: TGTGCCAGCAGTGATGGATATGGACAGTCTCCGGATGGCTACACCTTC
v_gene: TRBV9; len: 15; j_gene: TRBJ1-1; abundance: -; d_gene: -; CDR3aa: CASSSSRDRGTEAFF; CDR3nt: TGTGCCAGCAGCTCTAGCCGAGACCGAGGCACTGAAGCTTTCTTT
v_gene: TRBV5-4; len: 16; j_gene: TRBJ1-2; abundance: once; d_gene: -; CDR3aa: CASSLWGRGGSYGYTF; CDR3nt: TGTGCCAGCAGCTTGTGGGGGCGCGGAGGATCCTATGGCTACACCTTC
v_gene: TRBV9; len: 17; j_gene: TRBJ2-2; abundance: -; d_gene: -; CDR3aa: CASSVGTSDWGPWELFF; CDR3nt: TGTGCCAGCAGCGTAGGTACTAGTGATTGGGGACCCTGGGAGCTGTTTTTT
v_gene: TRBV5-5; len: 15; j_gene: TRBJ1-1; abundance: -; d_gene: -; CDR3aa: CASSPSRSGWENAFF; CDR3nt: TGTGCCAGCAGCCCCTCCCGATCGGGGTGGGAGAACGCTTTCTTT
v_gene: TRBV7-2; len: 14; j_gene: TRBJ2-7; abundance: -; d_gene: -; CDR3aa: CASSLDGSGDEQYF; CDR3nt: TGTGCCAGCAGCTTAGACGGGTCGGGGGACGAGCAGTACTTC
v_gene: TRBV24-1; len: 12; j_gene: TRBJ2-1; abundance: -; d_gene: -; CDR3aa: CATSESGHEQFF; CDR3nt: TGTGCCACCAGTGAATCCGGTCATGAGCAGTTCTTC
v_gene: TRBV7-3; len: 12; j_gene: TRBJ2-3; abundance: -; d_gene: -; CDR3aa: CASSLMMDTQYF; CDR3nt: TGTGCCAGCAGCTTAATGATGGATACGCAGTATTTT
v_gene: TRBV6-1; len: 13; j_gene: TRBJ1-1; abundance: -; d_gene: -; CDR3aa: CASSDGVGTEAFF; CDR3nt: TGTGCCAGCAGTGATGGGGTGGGCACTGAAGCTTTCTTT
v_gene: TRBV10-3; len: 14; j_gene: TRBJ1-6; abundance: -; d_gene: -; CDR3aa: CATTHRDFASPLHF; CDR3nt: TGTGCCACCACACACAGGGATTTCGCTTCACCCCTCCACTTT
v_gene: TRBV2; len: 18; j_gene: TRBJ1-5; abundance: -; d_gene: -; CDR3aa: CASSERGLGTFANQPQHF; CDR3nt: TGTGCCAGCAGTGAACGTGGTCTCGGGACATTTGCCAATCAGCCCCAGCATTTT
v_gene: TRBV2; len: 18; j_gene: TRBJ2-3; abundance: -; d_gene: TRBD1; CDR3aa: CASSERVDRGVRTDTQYF; CDR3nt: TGTGCCAGCAGTGAAAGGGTAGACAGGGGAGTACGCACAGATACGCAGTATTTT
v_gene: TRBV7-3; len: 16; j_gene: TRBJ2-2; abundance: -; d_gene: -; CDR3aa: CASSFGGASNTGELFF; CDR3nt: TGTGCCAGCAGCTTCGGGGGAGCGTCGAACACCGGGGAGCTGTTTTTT
v_gene: TRBV3-1/TRBV3-2; len: 15; j_gene: TRBJ2-5; abundance: -; d_gene: TRBD2; CDR3aa: CASSQLAGGAETQYF; CDR3nt: TGTGCCAGCAGCCAATTGGCGGGAGGGGCGGAGACCCAGTACTTC
v_gene: TRBV10-3; len: 21; j_gene: TRBJ1-4; abundance: -; d_gene: -; CDR3aa: CAISPETGGPNWIATNEKLFF; CDR3nt: TGTGCCATCAGTCCCGAGACAGGAGGCCCAAACTGGATTGCAACTAATGAAAAACTGTTTTTT
v_gene: TRBV7-8; len: 15; j_gene: TRBJ1-2; abundance: -; d_gene: TRBD1; CDR3aa: CASSPRDRHNYGYTF; CDR3nt: TGTGCCAGCAGCCCACGGGACAGACATAACTATGGCTACACCTTC
v_gene: TRBV11-1; len: 12; j_gene: TRBJ2-7; abundance: -; d_gene: -; CDR3aa: CASSLLAYEQYF; CDR3nt: TGTGCCAGCAGCTTACTAGCGTACGAGCAGTACTTC
v_gene: TRBV5-5; len: 10; j_gene: TRBJ1-2; abundance: few; d_gene: -; CDR3aa: CASGDYGYTF; CDR3nt: TGTGCCAGCGGGGACTATGGCTACACCTTC
v_gene: TRBV28; len: 14; j_gene: TRBJ1-2; abundance: -; d_gene: -; CDR3aa: CATIRQAANYGYTF; CDR3nt: TGTGCCACCATCCGACAGGCTGCTAACTATGGCTACACCTTC
v_gene: TRBV29-1; len: 13; j_gene: TRBJ1-2; abundance: -; d_gene: TRBD1; CDR3aa: CSAGQGFDYGYTF; CDR3nt: TGCAGCGCCGGACAGGGGTTTGACTATGGCTACACCTTC
v_gene: TRBV2; len: 14; j_gene: TRBJ1-3; abundance: -; d_gene: -; CDR3aa: CASSKGDGGNTIYF; CDR3nt: TGTGCCAGCAGTAAGGGGGACGGAGGAAACACCATATATTTT
v_gene: TRBV2; len: 15; j_gene: TRBJ2-7; abundance: -; d_gene: -; CDR3aa: CASSEPQVLSYEQYF; CDR3nt: TGTGCCAGCAGTGAACCACAGGTTCTCTCCTACGAGCAGTACTTC
v_gene: TRBV7-9; len: 13; j_gene: TRBJ1-6; abundance: -; d_gene: -; CDR3aa: CASSPRESSPLHF; CDR3nt: TGTGCCAGCAGCCCTCGAGAGAGTTCACCCCTCCACTTT
v_gene: TRBV4-2; len: 16; j_gene: TRBJ2-1; abundance: -; d_gene: TRBD1; CDR3aa: CASSQVTGTGVNEQFF; CDR3nt: TGTGCCAGCAGCCAAGTTACCGGGACAGGGGTAAATGAGCAGTTCTTC
v_gene: TRBV25-1; len: 15; j_gene: TRBJ1-1; abundance: -; d_gene: TRBD1; CDR3aa: CASSESQGASAEAFF; CDR3nt: TGTGCCAGCAGTGAGTCCCAGGGGGCTTCGGCTGAAGCTTTCTTT
v_gene: TRBV11-2; len: 15; j_gene: TRBJ2-4; abundance: -; d_gene: TRBD1; CDR3aa: CASSSPRQGWNIQYF; CDR3nt: TGTGCCAGCAGCTCTCCAAGACAGGGTTGGAACATTCAGTACTTC
v_gene: TRBV6-6; len: 13; j_gene: TRBJ1-5; abundance: -; d_gene: -; CDR3aa: CASSYAFDQPQHF; CDR3nt: TGTGCCAGCAGTTACGCGTTCGATCAGCCCCAGCATTTT